The 5 T cell receptor beta chains presented below share a single source sample, sequenced in a study of glioma-infiltrating T cells after dendritic cell vaccination. TCRdb keeps only in-frame clones here, not all; method: immunoSEQ multiplex PCR. The sample records roughly 60,000 clones, 86% being singletons. Documented time point: after dendritic cell vaccination, including at tumor progression/relapse. Source: blood, taken after dendritic cell vaccination. These receptors were obtained from a human donor with glioblastoma.

The chain couples TRBV5-1 to TRBJ2-2, with TRBD1 identical over 9 bases. Germline V gene data show CDR1 as SGHRS and CDR2 as YFSETQ. This CDR3 spans 16 amino acids. V shed 4 bases and J 5 bases; nucleotides not matched to a gene: 9. CDR3 coding DNA: TGCGCCAGCAGCGCCCAAGGGACAGGGCTAACCGGGGAGCTGTTTTTT. Protein sequence: CASSAQGTGLTGELFF. Looking up the rest from reference TRBV5-1 and TRBJ2-2 gives the full variable domain: KAGVTQTPRYLIKTRGQQVTLSCSPISGHRSVSWYQQTPGQGLQFLFEYFSETQRNKGNFPGRFSGRQFSNSRSEMNVSTLELGDSALYLCASSAQGTGLTGELFFGEGSRLTVL.

In its sample, this clone was seen a few times. The V and J genes are TRBV30 and TRBJ2-7; 8 bases agree with TRBD2. V trimming: 5 bases; J trimming: 7 bases; junction bases outside the gene matches: 16. The CDR3 totals 15 residues. The germline V gene encodes CDR1 GTSNPN and CDR2 SVGIG (reference sequence). The CDR3 DNA reads as TGTGCCTGGTCCCCCGGGACTAGTAATCGTCGGGAGCAGTACTTC. Translated: CAWSPGTSNRREQYF.

The chain combines TRBV18 with TRBJ1-2, with D possibly matching TRBD1 (5 bases). Germline loops: CDR1 KGHSH, CDR2 LQKENI. CDR3 length: 17 amino acids. Between the trimmed V and J ends, which lost 4 bases and 4 bases, there was a span of 22 bases. Here the CDR3 reads CASSLGNTAGGGYGYTF. CDR3 coding DNA: TGTGCCAGCTCACTGGGGAACACTGCAGGCGGGGGCTATGGCTACACCTTC.

This rearrangement joins TRBV4-3 to TRBJ2-7; 8 nucleotides match TRBD2. Germline V lookup: CDR1 LGHNA, CDR2 YSLEER. CDR3 size: 16 residues. Germline trimming cut 0 bases from V and 0 bases from J; bases unmatched to any gene: 4. The CDR3 region is CASSQDWAGGSYEQYF. Written as DNA, the CDR3 is TGCGCCAGCAGCCAAGATTGGGCGGGAGGCTCCTACGAGCAGTACTTC.

The chain couples TRBV6-5 to TRBJ1-1; weak D call: TRBD1 (6 bases). The CDR3 has 13 amino acids. Germline loops: CDR1 MNHEY, CDR2 SVGAGI. The V gene lost 5 bases and the J gene lost 3 bases, with 10 bases spanning the gap. The DNA of the CDR3 is TGTGCCAGCAGTCTACAGGGTTACACTGAAGCTTTCTTT. Its protein product is CASSLQGYTEAFF.